These T cell receptor beta chains were read from a single sample in a study of control samples from healthy donors and cancer patients. Profiled with immunoSEQ multiplex PCR; TCRdb holds only in-frame clones, not every one. The table lists 200,000 to 250,000 clones, around 94% of them singletons. The specimen sequenced was blood. The receptors here all came from a man over 45 in good health. CDR3s include the opening cysteine and the closing phenylalanine or tryptophan.

j_gene | v_gene | CDR3aa
TRBJ1-1 | TRBV5-1 | CASSLAGQGTTEAFF
TRBJ2-5 | TRBV19 | CASSPGLAGEQETQYF
TRBJ1-3 | TRBV5-4 | CASSRAADSGNTIYF
TRBJ1-1 | TRBV20-1 | CSASPRAGFTEAFF
TRBJ1-1 | TRBV6-5 | CASIGTGDHTEAFF
TRBJ1-6 | TRBV5-4 | CASSAQGANSPLHF
TRBJ2-3 | TRBV27 | CASSLAPQSTDTQYF
TRBJ2-1 | TRBV3-1/TRBV3-2 | CASSQGWSEQFF
TRBJ1-1 | TRBV4-1 | CASSQEIYSSMNTEAFF
TRBJ2-3 | TRBV5-1 | CASSLGPASGGTDTQYF
TRBJ2-2 | TRBV3-1/TRBV3-2 | CASSQWGNTGELFF
TRBJ2-1 | TRBV5-5 | CAGGERVDEQFF
TRBJ2-7 | TRBV30 | CAWSVPGGGPSPYEQYF
TRBJ1-3 | TRBV6-5 | CASSPRVTGNTIYF
TRBJ2-5 | TRBV6-5 | CASKSGAVGETQYF
TRBJ1-6 | TRBV27 | CASAGIGNSPLHF
TRBJ1-1 | TRBV28 | CASTQVGNTEAFF
TRBJ2-7 | TRBV10-3 | CAIRGPRAYEQYF
TRBJ2-6 | TRBV27 | CATRKGTPPVLTF
TRBJ1-1 | TRBV6-6 | CASSYLPGRNTEAFF
TRBJ1-1 | TRBV11-1 | CASSLGGSGRTEAFF
TRBJ2-2 | TRBV5-1 | CASGSSPSSNTGELFF
TRBJ2-1 | TRBV9 | CASSVGDRGFAGEQFF
TRBJ2-5 | TRBV27 | CASSPRQGTSRGETQYF
TRBJ1-2 | TRBV5-6 | CASSLGARQGNYGYTF
TRBJ2-2 | TRBV5-6 | CASSLGSARDTGELFF
TRBJ2-7 | TRBV21-1 | CASSKVGARGADFSEQYF
TRBJ1-2 | TRBV21-1 | CASSKGREVGGYTF
TRBJ1-3 | TRBV27 | CASSFGAGNTIYF
TRBJ1-6 | TRBV18 | CASSPEGAGNSPLHF